Presented here are 19 T cell receptor beta chains from one specimen sequenced in a study of CD4 T cells in relation to SARS-CoV-2 and coronaviruses. Method: immunoSEQ multiplex PCR; TCRdb's copy keeps in-frame clones and lacks some. The sample shows tens of thousands of clones, roughly 94% of them seen only once. The sequencing sample was made of naive CD4+ T cells from PBMCs. Subset: naive CD4+ T cells isolated by negative enrichment. The receptors come from an adult with COVID-19.

This chain connects TRBV14 to TRBJ2-5; D remains unclear. The CDR3 sequence is 12 residues long. The V gene lost 1 base and the J gene lost 5 bases, with 5 bases spanning the gap. In germline, CDR1 is SGHDN, CDR2 FVKESK. The CDR3 coding sequence is TGTGCCAGCAGCCAAGGCGAGGAGACCCAGTACTTC. It codes for CASSQGEETQYF.

The sample holds a few counts of this clone. The chain employs TRBV18 and TRBJ1-6; D remains ambiguous. CDR1 KGHSH and CDR2 LQKENI come from the germline V gene. V lost 2 bases to trimming and J lost 7 bases, with 12 bases between them. This CDR3 has 15 amino acids. The CDR3 is CASSPNLGGNSPLHF. CDR3 DNA: TGTGCCAGCTCACCAAACTTGGGAGGGAATTCACCCCTCCACTTT.

This sequence joins TRBV5-4 and TRBJ2-5; TRBD1 agrees at 7 bases. The junction had 6 bases not matched to a gene; V was cut back by 0 bases and J by 4 bases. The CDR3 loop spans 15 amino acids. The V gene's germline CDR1 is SGHNT and CDR2 YYREEE (reference sequence). The CDR3 DNA is TGTGCCAGCAGCTTGGGACCAGGGGGTCTAGAGACCCAGTACTTC. This codes for CASSLGPGGLETQYF.

This sequence joins TRBV28 and TRBJ1-1, with D perhaps matching TRBD1 (5 bases). Trimming left V 8 bases short and J 0 bases short, with 10 bases between. This CDR3 contains 13 residues. CDR1 is MDHEN, CDR2 SYDVKM, per germline. The CDR3 loop reads CASPGRLNTEAFF. The DNA of the CDR3 is TGTGCCAGCCCGGGACGTTTGAACACTGAAGCTTTCTTT.

This chain links TRBV7-9 with TRBJ2-1; D remains ambiguous. Germline V CDR1 and CDR2: SEHNR, FQNEAQ (reference sequence). Trimming cost V 0 bases and J 0 bases, with 12 bases left between them. The CDR3 has 17 residues. The chain's CDR3 is CASSLALRGSSYNEQFF. CDR3 sequence (DNA): TGTGCCAGCAGCTTAGCGTTGCGCGGCAGCTCCTACAATGAGCAGTTCTTC.

This clone showed up just once. The chain uses TRBV28 and TRBJ1-4; 7 nucleotides agree with TRBD1. With 0 bases clipped from V and 7 bases from J, the junction kept 5 bases outside the gene matches. Germline V gene data show CDR1 as MDHEN and CDR2 as SYDVKM. This CDR3 region has 15 residues. CDR3 sequence: CASSLWTGRPEKLFF. The CDR3 nucleotides are TGTGCCAGCAGTTTATGGACAGGGAGGCCTGAAAAACTGTTTTTT.

V is TRBV18 and J is TRBJ1-4; D uncertain. Germline V CDR1 and CDR2: KGHSH, LQKENI. This CDR3 is 14 amino acids long. The V end lost 3 bases, the J end lost 3 bases, and 8 bases lay between the germline ends. The CDR3, as DNA: TGTGCCAGCTCACCGCCTGCACCTAATGAAAAACTGTTTTTT. This translates into CASSPPAPNEKLFF.

This chain links TRBV2 with TRBJ2-1, with TRBD2 matching over 8 bases. Germline trimming cut 8 bases from V and 4 bases from J; bases unmatched to any gene: 13. The CDR3 extends over 16 amino acids. CDR1 SNHLY and CDR2 FYNNEI come from the germline V gene. The CDR3 DNA reads TGTGCCAGCCGGAGAGCGGGGGTAGGGATGTACAATGAGCAGTTCTTC. Translation: CASRRAGVGMYNEQFF. The full variable domain, in which reference TRBV2 and TRBJ2-1 provide the parts outside the CDR3, is EPEVTQTPSHQVTQMGQEVILRCVPISNHLYFYWYRQILGQKVEFLVSFYNNEISEKSEIFDDQFSVERPDGSNFTLKIRSTKLEDSAMYFCASRRAGVGMYNEQFFGPGTRLTVL.

The rearrangement joins TRBV6-2 or TRBV6-3 to TRBJ2-6; D remains unclear. The CDR3 sequence is 15 residues long. The V end lost 0 bases, the J end lost 0 bases, and 3 bases lay between the germline ends. Per the germline V gene, CDR1 is MNHEY and CDR2 is SVGEGT. The CDR3 coding sequence is TGTGCCAGCAGTTACTCCGGCTCTGGGGCCAACGTCCTGACTTTC. This translates into CASSYSGSGANVLTF.

The DNA for the CDR3 is TGTGCCAGCACCCCACAGGGGGCCCGCAATCAGCCCCAGCATTTT. It specifies CASTPQGARNQPQHF. The chain uses TRBV28 and TRBJ1-5; TRBD1 aligns across 9 bases. Germline lookup yields CDR1 MDHEN and CDR2 SYDVKM. The CDR3 contains 15 residues. After removal of 7 bases from V and 2 bases from J, the junction contained 6 bases not matched to a gene.

This clone appeared once. This rearrangement joins TRBV12-2 to TRBJ2-1; the DNA was not used to check the table's D call, TRBD2. TRBV12-2 is a pseudogene segment. This CDR3 is 16 amino acids long. The CDR3 loop is CASRLPSRREGNEQFF. CDR3 DNA sequence: TGTGCAAGTCGCCTTCCTTCGCGGAGGGAAGGGAATGAGCAGTTCTTC.

The J gene is TRBJ2-1, the V gene TRBV20-1; no clear D. V dropped 6 bases and J dropped 4 bases, with 7 bases sitting between them. Germline assignment: CDR1 DFQATT and CDR2 SNEGSKA (reference sequence). The CDR3 runs to 11 residues. The CDR3 region is CSATTYNEQFF. The CDR3 DNA follows: TGCAGTGCCACGACTTACAATGAGCAGTTCTTC.

The chain carries TRBV18 and TRBJ2-7, with a possible D match to TRBD1 (5 bases). This CDR3 is 12 amino acids long. V gave up 3 bases and J gave up 4 bases, with 7 bases separating them. Germline values: CDR1 KGHSH, CDR2 LQKENI. The CDR3 reads CASSPNRYEQYF. The CDR3 coding sequence is TGTGCCAGCTCACCCAACAGGTACGAGCAGTACTTC. Full variable domain (missing parts from reference TRBV18 and TRBJ2-7): NAGVMQNPRHLVRRRGQEARLRCSPMKGHSHVYWYRQLPEEGLKFMVYLQKENIIDESGMPKERFSAEFPKEGPSILRIQQVVRGDSAAYFCASSPNRYEQYFGPGTRLTVT.

This chain uses TRBV5-4 with TRBJ2-5; 7 bases are shared with TRBD2. The CDR3 loop spans 15 amino acids. Germline V gene data show CDR1 as SGHNT and CDR2 as YYREEE (reference sequence). J gave up 1 base and V 3 bases, and 6 bases lay outside the gene matches. The CDR3 protein is CASSSRTRPQETQYF. CDR3 in DNA: TGTGCCAGCAGCTCGAGGACTAGACCCCAAGAGACCCAGTACTTC.

CDR3 in DNA: TGCGCCAGCAGCTCGACTAGCGGAAACCCCTACAATGAGCAGTTCTTC. This gives the protein CASSSTSGNPYNEQFF. This chain links TRBV5-1 with TRBJ2-1; 9 nucleotides agree with TRBD2. Germline V lookup: CDR1 SGHRS, CDR2 YFSETQ. V lost 3 bases and J lost 2; bases outside the gene matches: 6. The CDR3 loop spans 16 amino acids. Full variable domain (rest looked up from reference TRBV5-1 and TRBJ2-1): KAGVTQTPRYLIKTRGQQVTLSCSPISGHRSVSWYQQTPGQGLQFLFEYFSETQRNKGNFPGRFSGRQFSNSRSEMNVSTLELGDSALYLCASSSTSGNPYNEQFFGPGTRLTVL.

J is TRBJ2-1 and V is TRBV2; 9 bases line up with TRBD1. The junction had 7 bases not matched to a gene; V was cut back by 4 bases and J by 6 bases. Germline values: CDR1 SNHLY, CDR2 FYNNEI. The CDR3 consists of 15 residues. In DNA form, the CDR3 reads TGTGCCAGCAGTGTGGACAGGGGTTTTCCCAATGAGCAGTTCTTC. Protein product: CASSVDRGFPNEQFF.

This chain connects TRBV15 to TRBJ1-1, with a possible D match to TRBD1 (5 bases). Trimming left V 0 bases short and J 10 bases short, with 12 bases between. CDR1 is LNHNV, CDR2 YYDKDF, per germline (reference sequence). This CDR3 is built from 13 residues. The CDR3 nucleotides read TGTGCCACCAGCAGAGATTTGGGAAGGGGAGCTTTCTTT. Encoded protein: CATSRDLGRGAFF.

The chain employs TRBV3-1 (or the pseudogene TRBV3-2) and TRBJ1-3; D is undetermined. The V gene lost 6 bases and the J gene lost 0 bases, with 9 bases spanning the gap. The CDR3 totals 14 residues. CDR1 is LGHDT and CDR2 is YNNKEL in the germline V gene (reference sequence). The CDR3 coding sequence is TGTGCCAGCAGGGGTCGAGGCTCTGGAAACACCATATATTTT. This encodes CASRGRGSGNTIYF.

CDR3 sequence: CASRQGGYQETQYF. Here the CDR3 DNA reads TGCGCCAGCAGACAGGGGGGGTACCAAGAGACCCAGTACTTC. The rearrangement links TRBV5-1 to TRBJ2-5; D is perhaps TRBD1 (8 bases). V was pared by 5 bases and J by 0 bases, with 11 bases between. The CDR3 loop spans 14 amino acids. Germline CDR1 SGHRS, CDR2 YFSETQ.